A selection of T cell receptor beta chains follows, all from one sample in a study of blood T cell repertoires in COVID-19. This table comes from immunoSEQ multiplex PCR, and its TCRdb copy is limited to in-frame clones, with some not included. Of some 77,000 clones in the sample, about 90% were seen once. What was sequenced was peripheral blood. These receptors all stem from a woman of 80 years or more with active or convalescent COVID-19. CDR3s include the opening cysteine and the closing phenylalanine or tryptophan. The D gene is left open where the match is weak. The size entry is marked missing in some rows and otherwise reads once, few, many or a size class.

abundance | j_gene | d_gene | v_gene | CDR3aa | CDR3nt
NA | TRBJ2-1 | TRBD2 | TRBV19 | CASSPRTSGDIYNEQFF | TGTGCCAGTAGTCCGCGGACTAGCGGAGATATTTACAATGAGCAGTTCTTC
NA | TRBJ1-2 | NA | TRBV28 | CASSGNYGYTF | TGTGCCAGCTCGGGTAACTATGGCTACACCTTC
few | TRBJ1-2 | TRBD1 | TRBV10-3 | CAIRAAGGEGYTF | TGTGCCATCAGGGCGGCAGGGGGCGAGGGCTACACCTTC
NA | TRBJ1-2 | NA | TRBV6-5 | CASRSWREDYGYTF | TGTGCCAGCAGATCGTGGCGGGAGGACTATGGCTACACCTTC
once | TRBJ1-1 | NA | TRBV4-1 | CASSRTGGGVSTEAFF | TGCGCCAGCAGCCGAACGGGTGGGGGGGTTAGCACTGAAGCTTTCTTT
NA | TRBJ1-1 | NA | TRBV6-5 | CASKRVPNTEAFF | TGTGCCAGCAAGAGGGTGCCGAACACTGAAGCTTTCTTT
once | TRBJ1-1 | TRBD1 | TRBV6-2/TRBV6-3 | CASSRQGQGNTEAFF | TGTGCCAGCAGTCGACAGGGGCAGGGAAATACTGAAGCTTTCTTT
NA | TRBJ2-3 | NA | TRBV5-1 | CASSLGKEATDTQYF | TGCGCCAGCAGCTTGGGTAAGGAGGCCACAGATACGCAGTATTTT
NA | TRBJ1-3 | NA | TRBV4-1 | CASSQLGGQSSGNTIYF | TGCGCCAGCAGCCAGCTAGGTGGACAGAGCTCTGGAAACACCATATATTTT
NA | TRBJ1-1 | NA | TRBV19 | CASRRLDGGSTEAFF | TGTGCCAGCCGCCGGCTCGATGGGGGGAGCACTGAAGCTTTCTTT
NA | TRBJ2-7 | TRBD2 | TRBV5-4 | CASSLGTSRTYYEQYF | TGTGCCAGCAGCTTAGGGACTAGCCGTACTTACTACGAGCAGTACTTC
NA | TRBJ2-3 | NA | TRBV30 | CAWSVLAYTQYF | TGTGCCTGGAGTGTACTAGCATACACGCAGTATTTT
NA | TRBJ2-1 | TRBD1 | TRBV3-1/TRBV3-2 | CASSQSGTGYNEQFF | TGTGCCAGCAGCCAATCCGGGACAGGTTACAATGAGCAGTTCTTC
NA | TRBJ2-5 | NA | TRBV5-6 | CASSPGTLEETQYF | TGTGCCAGCAGCCCCGGGACACTCGAAGAGACCCAGTACTTC
few | TRBJ1-4 | TRBD1 | TRBV5-1 | CASSPGGQGDEKLFF | TGCGCCAGCAGCCCCGGGGGACAGGGGGATGAAAAACTGTTTTTT
NA | TRBJ1-1 | TRBD1 | TRBV18 | CASSPQGMENTEAFF | TGTGCCAGCTCGCCACAGGGGATGGAGAACACTGAAGCTTTCTTT
NA | TRBJ1-4 | TRBD1 | TRBV2 | CASKWTGLNMDEKLFF | TGTGCCAGCAAATGGACAGGGCTGAATATGGATGAAAAACTGTTTTTT